Below, 20 T cell receptor beta chains from the same sample are listed, as sequenced in a study of human T cells and chemical hapten exposure. TCRdb independently ran MiXCR on the RACE reads; one entry per CDR3 protein. The sample holds more than 110,000 distinct CDR3 sequences; roughly 10% are singletons and the top ten take about 1.3%. This sample's time point: patch test 2, 6 weeks after DPC sensitization. Treatment given: therapeutic diphenylcyclopropenone sensitization with weekly scalp DPC. Sample: whole blood, taken in connection with sensitization to the hapten diphenylcyclopropenone (DPC). These receptors came from a woman aged 50 to 60 with alopecia areata. Some clones in this sample may be carry-over from other donors' samples.

The chain joins TRBV20-1 to TRBJ2-5, with 11 bases matching TRBD2. CDR1 and CDR2 (germline): DFQATT, SNEGSKA (reference sequence). The CDR3 contains 16 residues. V lost 0 bases and J lost 4; bases outside the gene matches: 7. The CDR3 nucleotides are TGCAGTGCTAGAGACCTGACTAGCGGGAAGGGAGAGACCCAGTACTTC. Its translation is CSARDLTSGKGETQYF.

The table lists this clonotype with a few counts. The chain carries TRBV10-3 and TRBJ2-2; TRBD1 or TRBD2 may be the D gene (5 bases each). Trimming pared 8 bases from V and 0 bases from J, leaving 10 bases between. This CDR3 has 14 residues. Germline V CDR1 and CDR2: ENHRY, SYGVKD. CDR3 in amino acids: CAISGPTNTGELFF. CDR3 nucleotides: TGTGCCATCTCGGGGCCAACGAACACCGGGGAGCTGTTTTTT.

The V gene is TRBV9, the J gene TRBJ2-1, with D tentatively TRBD2 (6 bases). Germline-derived CDR1 and CDR2 are SGDLS and YYNGEE. V was trimmed by 2 bases and J by 0 bases, leaving 18 bases between them. This CDR3 comprises 18 residues. The CDR3 region has the DNA TGTGCCAGCAGCGTCGGCCTCACCGGGACTTACTCCTACAATGAGCAGTTCTTC. As protein: CASSVGLTGTYSYNEQFF. Full variable domain (missing parts from reference TRBV9 and TRBJ2-1): DSGVTQTPKHLITATGQRVTLRCSPRSGDLSVYWYQQSLDQGLQFLIQYYNGEERAKGNILERFSAQQFPDLHSELNLSSLELGDSALYFCASSVGLTGTYSYNEQFFGPGTRLTVL.

The rearrangement uses TRBV7-2 and TRBJ2-2; TRBD1 is a possible D gene (6 bases). This CDR3 has 15 residues. Trimming shortened V by 1 base and J by 6 bases, and 12 bases separated the two germline ends. Germline-derived CDR1 and CDR2 are SGHTA and FQGNSA. CDR3 bases: TGTGCCAGCAGCTTAGTGGCTGGGGGCCCCGGGGAGCTGTTTTTT. Translated: CASSLVAGGPGELFF. Drawing the rest from reference TRBV7-2 and TRBJ2-2, the complete variable domain is GAGVSQSPSNKVTEKGKDVELRCDPISGHTALYWYRQSLGQGLEFLIYFQGNSAPDKSGLPSDRFSAERTGGSVSTLTIQRTQQEDSAVYLCASSLVAGGPGELFFGEGSRLTVL.

This clonotype was counted only a few times. J is TRBJ1-1 and V is TRBV5-1; 8 bases line up with TRBD1. There are 14 residues in the CDR3. Germline V gene lookup returns CDR1 SGHRS and CDR2 YFSETQ. V lost 4 bases to trimming and J lost 6 bases; unmatched junction nucleotides: 8. The CDR3 here is CASSVGQEFSEAFF. The CDR3 DNA is TGCGCCAGCAGCGTGGGACAGGAATTCTCTGAAGCTTTCTTT.

The table lists this clonotype with a few counts. The V call is TRBV11-2, the J call TRBJ2-7; perhaps TRBD2 as D (6 bases). Germline CDR1 SGHAT, CDR2 FQNNGV. This CDR3 has 16 residues. Trimming left V 1 base short and J 6 bases short, with 19 bases between. The CDR3 DNA is TGTGCCAGCAGCTTAGTCCTTAGCGGACTCTTCGGCGAGCAGTACTTC. Translation gives CASSLVLSGLFGEQYF.

The chain is built from TRBV18 and TRBJ2-7, with D maybe TRBD2 (5 bases). The CDR3 sequence is 14 residues long. Trimming shortened V by 6 bases and J by 4 bases, and 16 bases separated the two germline ends. Germline V gene sequence: CDR1 KGHSH, CDR2 LQKENI. The CDR3, as DNA: TGTGCCAGCTCGCCAGGTAACGAGCGGTACGAGCAGTACTTC. Translated: CASSPGNERYEQYF.

The table lists this clonotype with a few counts. The chain links TRBV18 to TRBJ1-1; 7 nucleotides line up with TRBD1. V shed 4 bases and J 1 base; nucleotides not matched to a gene: 3. The length of the CDR3 is 14 residues. The germline V gene has CDR1 KGHSH and CDR2 LQKENI. DNA of the CDR3: TGTGCCAGCTCACAGCGGACAGGGAACACTGAAGCTTTCTTT. Amino acid sequence: CASSQRTGNTEAFF. The full variable domain, rest sourced from reference TRBV18 and TRBJ1-1, is NAGVMQNPRHLVRRRGQEARLRCSPMKGHSHVYWYRQLPEEGLKFMVYLQKENIIDESGMPKERFSAEFPKEGPSILRIQQVVRGDSAAYFCASSQRTGNTEAFFGQGTRLTVV.

This clonotype turned up a few times. The chain carries TRBV9 and TRBJ2-7; perhaps TRBD1 as D (6 bases). The CDR3 spans 16 residues. V was trimmed by 3 bases and J by 0 bases, leaving 16 bases between them. Germline values: CDR1 SGDLS, CDR2 YYNGEE. Here the CDR3 reads CASSAGPGQPSYEQYF. CDR3 DNA: TGTGCCAGCAGCGCGGGACCGGGACAACCCTCCTACGAGCAGTACTTC.

This clonotype was seen repeatedly, ten times or more. The chain has TRBV6-1 and TRBJ2-1, with 9 positions matching TRBD1. Germline trimming cut 4 bases from V and 1 base from J; bases unmatched to any gene: 2. The CDR3 extends over 15 amino acids. Germline values: CDR1 MNHNS, CDR2 SASEGT. The CDR3 protein is CASSVGTGSYNEQFF. CDR3 sequence (DNA): TGTGCCAGCAGTGTCGGGACAGGGTCCTACAATGAGCAGTTCTTC.

The V call is TRBV11-1, the J call TRBJ2-7; D not certain. This CDR3 contains 15 residues. Trimming pared 5 bases from V and 2 bases from J, leaving 16 bases between. Germline V gene data show CDR1 as SGHAT and CDR2 as FQDESV (reference sequence). The CDR3 DNA is TGTGCCAGCAGCCGTACCGGCAGCCCGACCTACGAGCAGTACTTC. It yields the protein CASSRTGSPTYEQYF.

Only a few counts were recorded for this clonotype. The chain employs TRBV2 and TRBJ2-5; no clear D gene. The CDR3 extends over 12 amino acids. The V end lost 6 bases, the J end lost 4 bases, and 9 bases lay between the germline ends. Germline V gene lookup returns CDR1 SNHLY and CDR2 FYNNEI. Here the CDR3 reads CASSFFRETQYF. The CDR3, as DNA: TGTGCCAGCAGCTTTTTCAGAGAGACCCAGTACTTC. Filled out from reference TRBV2 and TRBJ2-5, the complete variable domain reads EPEVTQTPSHQVTQMGQEVILRCVPISNHLYFYWYRQILGQKVEFLVSFYNNEISEKSEIFDDQFSVERPDGSNFTLKIRSTKLEDSAMYFCASSFFRETQYFGPGTRLLVL.

This clonotype has more than one count but fewer than ten. This chain links TRBV28 with TRBJ2-1; D unclear. V was pared by 8 bases and J by 0 bases, with 11 bases between. The CDR3 extends over 14 amino acids. The germline V gene encodes CDR1 MDHEN and CDR2 SYDVKM. The CDR3 loop reads CASLKGPSYNEQFF. For the CDR3, the DNA is TGTGCCAGCCTCAAGGGCCCCTCCTACAATGAGCAGTTCTTC.

This clonotype was observed at least ten times. J is TRBJ2-4 and V is TRBV18; perhaps TRBD2 as D (6 bases). The CDR3 consists of 12 residues. Trimming took 2 bases from V and 8 from J, leaving 7 bases between them. Germline loops: CDR1 KGHSH, CDR2 LQKENI. CDR3 sequence reads: CASSPGGDIQYF. CDR3 coding DNA: TGTGCCAGCTCACCAGGAGGGGACATTCAGTACTTC.

This clonotype was recorded a few times. This rearrangement joins TRBV11-2 to TRBJ2-5; TRBD1 matches at 11 bases. Unmatched junction bases numbered 11, after V lost 5 bases and J lost 6 bases. The CDR3 length is 16 residues. CDR1 and CDR2 from the germline V gene are SGHAT and FQNNGV. CDR3: CASSPGTGGLPKTQYF. DNA of the CDR3: TGTGCCAGCAGCCCAGGGACAGGGGGGCTGCCAAAGACCCAGTACTTC.

This clonotype appeared many times. The chain links TRBV9 to TRBJ1-3; D is undetermined. V dropped 0 bases and J dropped 0 bases, with 10 bases sitting between them. The CDR3 extends over 16 amino acids. Germline V lookup: CDR1 SGDLS, CDR2 YYNGEE. CDR3 amino acids: CASSVGGLYSGNTIYF. DNA of the CDR3: TGTGCCAGCAGCGTAGGTGGACTCTACTCTGGAAACACCATATATTTT.

The chain employs TRBV20-1 and TRBJ2-1, with D tentatively TRBD1 (6 bases). CDR3 size: 15 residues. Trimming pared 0 bases from V and 7 bases from J, leaving 16 bases between. Germline-derived CDR1 and CDR2 are DFQATT and SNEGSKA (reference sequence). In DNA, the CDR3 is TGCAGTGCTAGAGATGAAGGGCAGGGGCGAAATGAGCAGTTCTTC. Its protein is CSARDEGQGRNEQFF.

V gene TRBV7-3 combines with J gene TRBJ2-4; D may correspond to TRBD1 or TRBD2 (5 bases each). V was cut by 5 bases and J by 2 bases, with 16 bases left in between. Per the germline V gene, CDR1 is SGHTA and CDR2 is FQGTGA. There are 16 residues in the CDR3. For the CDR3, the DNA is TGTGCCAGCAGCCAAACCGGGACCTCACCCAAAAACATTCAGTACTTC. It translates to CASSQTGTSPKNIQYF.

Many counts were recorded for this clonotype. The V and J genes are TRBV7-2 and TRBJ2-1; 11 nucleotides align to TRBD1. The CDR3 has 15 residues. V shed 0 bases and J 9 bases; nucleotides not matched to a gene: 4. Germline loops: CDR1 SGHTA, CDR2 FQGNSA. The CDR3 loop reads CASSLAGTGGGEQFF. The CDR3 bases are TGTGCCAGCAGCTTAGCCGGGACAGGGGGAGGTGAGCAGTTCTTC.

The gene calls are TRBV11-2 and TRBJ2-2; perhaps D is TRBD1 or TRBD2 (6 bases each). In germline, CDR1 is SGHAT, CDR2 FQNNGV. The V end lost 7 bases, the J end lost 5 bases, and 17 bases lay between the germline ends. CDR3 length equals 15 residues. The CDR3 bases are TGTGCCAGCATCCCAAGCAGGAGGGGGACCGGGGAGCTGTTTTTT. It yields the protein CASIPSRRGTGELFF.